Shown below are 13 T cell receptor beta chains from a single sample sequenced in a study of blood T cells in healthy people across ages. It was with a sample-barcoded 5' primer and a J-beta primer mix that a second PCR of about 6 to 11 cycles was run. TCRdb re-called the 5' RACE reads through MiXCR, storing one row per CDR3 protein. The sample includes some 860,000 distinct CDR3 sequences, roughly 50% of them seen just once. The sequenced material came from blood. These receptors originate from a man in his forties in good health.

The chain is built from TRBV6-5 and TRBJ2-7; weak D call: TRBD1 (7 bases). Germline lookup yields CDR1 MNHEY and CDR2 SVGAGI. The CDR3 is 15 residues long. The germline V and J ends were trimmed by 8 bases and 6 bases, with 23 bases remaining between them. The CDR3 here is CASRVTWQGGGEQYF. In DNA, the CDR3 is TGTGCCAGCCGAGTTACCTGGCAGGGGGGCGGCGAGCAGTACTTC.

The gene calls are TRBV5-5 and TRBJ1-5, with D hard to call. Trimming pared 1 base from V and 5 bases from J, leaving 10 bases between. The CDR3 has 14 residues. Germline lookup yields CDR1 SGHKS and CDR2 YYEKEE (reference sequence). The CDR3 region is CASSLWSEDQPQHF. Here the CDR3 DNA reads TGTGCCAGCAGCTTGTGGTCAGAGGATCAGCCCCAGCATTTT.

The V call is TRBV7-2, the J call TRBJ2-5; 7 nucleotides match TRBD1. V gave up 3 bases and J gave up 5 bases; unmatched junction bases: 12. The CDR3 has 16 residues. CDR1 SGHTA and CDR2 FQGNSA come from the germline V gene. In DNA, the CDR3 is TGTGCCAGCAGCTTTGGCGAGGGGGCCGTCGGGGAGACCCAGTACTTC. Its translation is CASSFGEGAVGETQYF.

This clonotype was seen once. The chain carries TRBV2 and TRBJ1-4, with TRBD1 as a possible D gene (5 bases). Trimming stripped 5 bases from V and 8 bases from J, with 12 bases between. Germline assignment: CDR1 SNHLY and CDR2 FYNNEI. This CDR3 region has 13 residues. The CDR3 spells CASSRGGTEKLFF. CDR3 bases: TGTGCCAGCAGTCGGGGGGGAACCGAAAAACTGTTTTTT. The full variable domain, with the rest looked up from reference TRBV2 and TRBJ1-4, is EPEVTQTPSHQVTQMGQEVILRCVPISNHLYFYWYRQILGQKVEFLVSFYNNEISEKSEIFDDQFSVERPDGSNFTLKIRSTKLEDSAMYFCASSRGGTEKLFFGSGTQLSVL.

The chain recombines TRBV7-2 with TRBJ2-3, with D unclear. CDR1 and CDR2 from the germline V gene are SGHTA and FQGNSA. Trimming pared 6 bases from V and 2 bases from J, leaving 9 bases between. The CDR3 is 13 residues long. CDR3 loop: CASRSLPTDTQYF. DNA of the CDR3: TGTGCCAGCAGGTCATTACCCACAGATACGCAGTATTTT.

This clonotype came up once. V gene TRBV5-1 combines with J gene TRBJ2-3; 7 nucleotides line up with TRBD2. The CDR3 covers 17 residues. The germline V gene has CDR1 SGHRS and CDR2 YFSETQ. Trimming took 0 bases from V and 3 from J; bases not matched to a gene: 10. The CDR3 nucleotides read TGCGCCAGCAGCTTGGATGGGACTACCCCGGGGACAGATACGCAGTATTTT. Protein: CASSLDGTTPGTDTQYF. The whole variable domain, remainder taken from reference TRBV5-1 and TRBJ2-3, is KAGVTQTPRYLIKTRGQQVTLSCSPISGHRSVSWYQQTPGQGLQFLFEYFSETQRNKGNFPGRFSGRQFSNSRSEMNVSTLELGDSALYLCASSLDGTTPGTDTQYFGPGTRLTVL.

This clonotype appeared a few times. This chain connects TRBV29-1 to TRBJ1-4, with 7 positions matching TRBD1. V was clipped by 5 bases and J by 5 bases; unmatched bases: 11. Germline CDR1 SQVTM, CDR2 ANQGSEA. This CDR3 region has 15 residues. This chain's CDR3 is CSVLSSQGVNEKLFF. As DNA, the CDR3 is TGCAGCGTTCTATCCAGCCAGGGGGTCAATGAAAAACTGTTTTTT. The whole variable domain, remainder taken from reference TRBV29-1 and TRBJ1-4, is SAVISQKPSRDICQRGTSLTIQCQVDSQVTMMFWYRQQPGQSLTLIATANQGSEATYESGFVIDKFPISRPNLTFSTLTVSNMSPEDSSIYLCSVLSSQGVNEKLFFGSGTQLSVL.

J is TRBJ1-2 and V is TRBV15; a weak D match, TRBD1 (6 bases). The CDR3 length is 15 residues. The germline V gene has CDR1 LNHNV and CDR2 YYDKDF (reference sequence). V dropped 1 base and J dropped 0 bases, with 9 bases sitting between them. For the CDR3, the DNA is TGTGCCACCAGCAGAGGGACAGCTTCTAACTATGGCTACACCTTC. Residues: CATSRGTASNYGYTF.

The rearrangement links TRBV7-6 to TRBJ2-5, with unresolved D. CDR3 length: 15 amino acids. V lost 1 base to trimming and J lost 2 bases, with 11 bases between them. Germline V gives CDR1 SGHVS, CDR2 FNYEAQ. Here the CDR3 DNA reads TGTGCCAGCAGCTTAGGGGCCGTCCCTCAAGAGACCCAGTACTTC. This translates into CASSLGAVPQETQYF.

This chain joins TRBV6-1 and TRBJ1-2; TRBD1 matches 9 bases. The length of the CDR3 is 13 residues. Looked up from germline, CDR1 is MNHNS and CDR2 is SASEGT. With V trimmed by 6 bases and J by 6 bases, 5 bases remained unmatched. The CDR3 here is CASSQQGAHGYTF. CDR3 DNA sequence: TGTGCCAGCAGCCAACAGGGGGCTCATGGCTACACCTTC.

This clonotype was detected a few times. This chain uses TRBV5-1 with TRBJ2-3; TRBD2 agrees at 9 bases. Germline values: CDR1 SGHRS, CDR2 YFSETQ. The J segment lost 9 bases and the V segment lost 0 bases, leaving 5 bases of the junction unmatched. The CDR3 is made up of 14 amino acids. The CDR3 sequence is CASSLAASGNTQYF. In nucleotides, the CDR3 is TGCGCCAGCAGCTTGGCGGCTAGCGGGAACACGCAGTATTTT.

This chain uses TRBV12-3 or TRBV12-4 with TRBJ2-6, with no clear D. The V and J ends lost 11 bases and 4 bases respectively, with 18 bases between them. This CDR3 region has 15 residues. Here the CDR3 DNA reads TGTGCCGTCCCATCCCGAAATCCCGGGGCCAACGTCCTGACTTTC. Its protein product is CAVPSRNPGANVLTF.

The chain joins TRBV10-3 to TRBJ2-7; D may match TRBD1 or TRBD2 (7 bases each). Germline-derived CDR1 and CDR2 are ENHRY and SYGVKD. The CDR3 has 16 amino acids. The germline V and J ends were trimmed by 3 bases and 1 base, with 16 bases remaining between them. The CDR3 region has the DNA TGTGCCATCAGTGACCCAACAGGGGAGGGGTCCTACGAGCAGTACTTC. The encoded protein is CAISDPTGEGSYEQYF.